A single sample gave rise to the 21 T cell receptor beta chains below, sequenced in a study of OX40 agonist ivuxolimab in advanced cancers. Clones were sequenced by immunoSEQ multiplex PCR, and TCRdb holds only the in-frame ones, with some missing. The table has roughly 66,000 clones, 80% to 85% seen once. The sequencing used CD4+ or CD8+ T cells sorted from blood, collected in a trial of the OX40 agonist ivuxolimab. The source of these receptors is an adult with an advanced solid tumor such as melanoma, head and neck, liver or kidney cancer.

The chain combines TRBV5-1 with TRBJ2-5, with D maybe TRBD1 (6 bases). The end of the DNA fits TRBJ2-7 better, so the J call may be wrong. From germline, CDR1 is SGHRS and CDR2 YFSETQ. This CDR3 is built from 14 residues. As DNA, the CDR3 is TGCGCCAGCAGCTTGGGGACAGACACCTACGAGCAGTACTTC. Translation gives CASSLGTDTYEQYF.

This chain links TRBV10-2 with TRBJ2-1, with D hard to call. The CDR3 is 12 residues long. The ends were cut back, 3 bases at V and 5 bases at J, with 5 bases in the middle. Germline V gene lookup returns CDR1 WSHSY and CDR2 SAAADI. The CDR3 sequence: CASSDWNNEQFF. CDR3 bases: TGCGCCAGCAGTGATTGGAACAATGAGCAGTTCTTC.

V usage is TRBV29-1 and J usage is TRBJ1-6, with 9 bases fitting TRBD1. The trim removed 4 bases at V and 7 bases at J, leaving 2 bases unmatched. Germline loops: CDR1 SQVTM, CDR2 ANQGSEA. The CDR3 sequence is 13 residues long. In DNA, the CDR3 is TGCAGCGTTGGGGACAGGGTGAATTCACCCCTCCACTTT. Its protein is CSVGDRVNSPLHF.

This chain uses TRBV5-1 with TRBJ2-7, with 11 bases identical to TRBD2. Germline V CDR1 and CDR2: SGHRS, YFSETQ. V shed 6 bases, J shed 4 bases, and the junction held 6 bases outside the gene matches. The length of the CDR3 is 14 residues. The chain's CDR3 is CASKGLAGPYEQYF. As DNA, the CDR3 is TGCGCCAGCAAAGGACTAGCGGGCCCGTACGAGCAGTACTTC.

The V and J genes are TRBV5-1 and TRBJ2-3; the match to TRBD2 covers 12 bases. CDR3 length equals 17 residues. With 2 bases clipped from V and 4 bases from J, the junction kept 8 bases outside the gene matches. Germline lookup yields CDR1 SGHRS and CDR2 YFSETQ. As DNA, the CDR3 is TGCGCCAGCAGCTTAGCCCAGACTAGCGGGAGATCAGATACGCAGTATTTT. Translation: CASSLAQTSGRSDTQYF.

This rearrangement joins TRBV19 to TRBJ1-1; 7 positions agree with TRBD1. CDR3 size: 15 residues. Germline loops: CDR1 LNHDA, CDR2 SQIVND (reference sequence). The ends lost 1 base at V and 3 bases at J; junction bases unmatched: 5. The CDR3: CASSIGGTVDTEAFF. The CDR3, as DNA: TGTGCCAGTAGTATAGGGGGGACAGTGGACACTGAAGCTTTCTTT.

This chain links TRBV15 with TRBJ2-3, with 8 positions matching TRBD1. This CDR3 is built from 13 residues. The trim removed 4 bases at V and 7 bases at J, leaving 4 bases unmatched. CDR1 and CDR2 (germline): LNHNV, YYDKDF (reference sequence). CDR3 sequence (DNA): TGTGCCACCAGCAACACAGGGGGAAATACGCAGTATTTT. As protein: CATSNTGGNTQYF.

CDR3: CASSPRTSGSLPETQYF. The DNA of the CDR3 is TGTGCCAGCTCACCGCGGACTAGCGGGAGCCTTCCAGAGACCCAGTACTTC. The chain employs TRBV18 and TRBJ2-5, with 13 nucleotides matching TRBD2. V was pared by 3 bases and J by 4 bases, with 8 bases of the junction left unmatched. Germline-derived CDR1 and CDR2 are KGHSH and LQKENI. The CDR3 has 17 residues. Complete variable domain (other parts from reference TRBV18 and TRBJ2-5): NAGVMQNPRHLVRRRGQEARLRCSPMKGHSHVYWYRQLPEEGLKFMVYLQKENIIDESGMPKERFSAEFPKEGPSILRIQQVVRGDSAAYFCASSPRTSGSLPETQYFGPGTRLLVL.

This clone was detected once. V gene TRBV29-1 combines with J gene TRBJ1-2; D may be TRBD1 (6 bases). The V gene lost 1 base and the J gene lost 2 bases, with 8 bases spanning the gap. The CDR3 is made up of 13 amino acids. Germline CDR1 SQVTM, CDR2 ANQGSEA. Here the CDR3 DNA reads TGCAGCGTTGAAGCCGGGACAAACTATGGCTACACCTTC. Protein: CSVEAGTNYGYTF.

The CDR3 loop reads CASSLEGRYTGELFF. The CDR3, as DNA: TGTGCCAGCAGCTTAGAAGGCAGATACACCGGGGAGCTGTTTTTT. The V and J genes are TRBV7-6 and TRBJ2-2; D gene unclear. The CDR3 length is 15 residues. Trimming took 1 base from V and 3 from J, leaving 9 bases between them. CDR1 and CDR2 from the germline V gene are SGHVS and FNYEAQ.

The V call is TRBV6-5, the J call TRBJ1-1; D perhaps matches TRBD1 (5 bases). Trimming took 2 bases from V and 6 from J, leaving 10 bases between them. This CDR3 comprises 13 residues. Germline values: CDR1 MNHEY, CDR2 SVGAGI. CDR3 nucleotide sequence: TGTGCCAGCAGTTACATCCGGGGGTCTGAAGCTTTCTTT. It is translated as CASSYIRGSEAFF.

This clone was recorded once. The chain is built from TRBV19 and TRBJ2-7; 8 bases align to TRBD1. Germline values: CDR1 LNHDA, CDR2 SQIVND (reference sequence). V lost 4 bases to trimming and J lost 2 bases; unmatched junction nucleotides: 7. The CDR3 sequence is 15 residues long. CDR3 nucleotide sequence: TGTGCCAGTAGTAGACAGGGGACGGCACCCTACGAGCAGTACTTC. Its translation: CASSRQGTAPYEQYF. Full variable domain (rest looked up from reference TRBV19 and TRBJ2-7): DGGITQSPKYLFRKEGQNVTLSCEQNLNHDAMYWYRQDPGQGLRLIYYSQIVNDFQKGDIAEGYSVSREKKESFPLTVTSAQKNPTAFYLCASSRQGTAPYEQYFGPGTRLTVT.

CDR3 protein: CASSVGDSGSRDEQYF. CDR3 bases: TGTGCCAGCAGCGTAGGTGATAGCGGGAGTCGGGACGAGCAGTACTTC. The V gene is TRBV9, the J gene TRBJ2-7; 9 bases line up with TRBD2. The CDR3 spans 16 residues. From germline, CDR1 is SGDLS and CDR2 YYNGEE. The ends lost 0 bases at V and 5 bases at J; junction bases unmatched: 9.

The V gene is TRBV5-1, the J gene TRBJ2-4; D unclear. CDR3 length: 14 amino acids. The germline V and J ends were trimmed by 0 bases and 10 bases, with 14 bases remaining between them. CDR1 and CDR2 from the germline V gene are SGHRS and YFSETQ. CDR3 nucleotide sequence: TGCGCCAGCAGCTTGGAAACTGACCCGAAGATTCAGTACTTC. Translated, it gives CASSLETDPKIQYF.

The rearrangement joins TRBV7-9 to TRBJ2-7; weak D call: TRBD1 (6 bases). The CDR3 sequence is 12 residues long. Trimming took off 8 bases at V and 4 bases at J, with 12 bases between the two ends. Looked up from germline, CDR1 is SEHNR and CDR2 is FQNEAQ (reference sequence). CDR3 coding DNA: TGTGCCAGCGGTGGGGGCAGGTACGAGCAGTACTTC. The encoded protein is CASGGGRYEQYF.

This chain uses TRBV7-9 with TRBJ2-1; tentative D call: TRBD2 (6 bases). Germline CDR1 reads SEHNR; CDR2 reads FQNEAQ (reference sequence). CDR3 length equals 14 residues. Trimming shortened V by 2 bases and J by 7 bases, and 12 bases separated the two germline ends. CDR3 sequence: CASSLTGVWNEQFF. CDR3 nucleotides: TGTGCCAGCAGCTTAACGGGAGTGTGGAATGAGCAGTTCTTC. The whole variable domain, filled in from reference TRBV7-9 and TRBJ2-1, reads DTGVSQNPRHKITKRGQNVTFRCDPISEHNRLYWYRQTLGQGPEFLTYFQNEAQLEKSRLLSDRFSAERPKGSFSTLEIQRTEQGDSAMYLCASSLTGVWNEQFFGPGTRLTVL.

The gene calls are TRBV28 and TRBJ1-5, with D possibly being TRBD1 (6 bases). Trimming removed 7 bases at V and 3 bases at J, with 13 bases between. Germline assignment: CDR1 MDHEN and CDR2 SYDVKM. This CDR3 has 14 residues. DNA for the CDR3: TGTGCCAGCACCGCGGGGGGGGCCAATCAGCCCCAGCATTTT. It translates to CASTAGGANQPQHF.

The chain combines TRBV19 with TRBJ2-1, with a tentative D call TRBD2 (6 bases). V dropped 1 base and J dropped 9 bases, with 10 bases sitting between them. Per germline, CDR1 LNHDA and CDR2 SQIVND (reference sequence). The CDR3 contains 13 residues. The CDR3 DNA is TGTGCCAGTAGTATAGCATCGGAGGGTGAGCAGTTCTTC. Protein: CASSIASEGEQFF.

V gene TRBV7-2 combines with J gene TRBJ2-5, with D tentatively TRBD2 (7 bases). This CDR3 has 15 residues. V was pared by 5 bases and J by 5 bases, with 18 bases between. Germline V gene data show CDR1 as SGHTA and CDR2 as FQGNSA. This CDR3 is CASSPQGGGWETQYF. The CDR3 DNA follows: TGTGCCAGCAGCCCTCAGGGAGGGGGATGGGAGACCCAGTACTTC.

This clone was seen once. V is TRBV27 and J is TRBJ2-1, with no clear D. In germline, CDR1 is MNHEY, CDR2 SMNVEV (reference sequence). Trimming pared 3 bases from V and 5 bases from J, leaving 2 bases between. There are 11 residues in the CDR3. For the CDR3, the DNA is TGTGCCAGCAGTTTGAACAATGAGCAGTTCTTC. Its translation: CASSLNNEQFF.

This chain links TRBV19 with TRBJ2-1; perhaps TRBD2 as D (6 bases). Trimming cost V 5 bases and J 8 bases, with 19 bases left between them. CDR1 and CDR2 from the germline V gene are LNHDA and SQIVND (reference sequence). This CDR3 is built from 15 residues. Written as DNA, the CDR3 is TGTGCCAGTAGTCGGGAGACTAACTTGGTCTATGAGCAGTTCTTC. As protein: CASSRETNLVYEQFF. Looking up the rest from reference TRBV19 and TRBJ2-1 gives the full variable domain: DGGITQSPKYLFRKEGQNVTLSCEQNLNHDAMYWYRQDPGQGLRLIYYSQIVNDFQKGDIAEGYSVSREKKESFPLTVTSAQKNPTAFYLCASSRETNLVYEQFFGPGTRLTVL.